This TCR beta chain was profiled in a study of T-cell reconstitution after alpha-beta-depleted transplantation in children. Points from the study as a whole: Expanded graft clones, several hundred of them, were reportedly the source of alpha-beta T cells about two months after transplant. Surviving recipient T cells and thymic progenitors underlay high day-60 TCRbeta diversity in some patients.

In its sample, this clonotype was seen many times. Antigen specificity is unknown. Molecular barcoding with unique molecular identifiers was used for the TCRbeta library. TCRdb reprocessed the PCR reads with MiXCR, giving one entry per CDR3 protein. The sample has approximately 130,000 distinct CDR3 sequences; around 9.8% are singletons. This sample comprised PBMCs, mostly from graft donor cells, obtained 180 days after TCRalphabeta/CD19-depleted stem cell transplant. The TCR was taken from a girl under three years old who had a stem cell transplant for combined immunodeficiency, so the T cells may come from the graft donor.

CDR3 sequence reads: CATSSHRVSPLHF. The CDR3 region has the DNA TGTGCCACCAGCAGTCATCGGGTTTCACCCCTCCACTTT. The chain recombines TRBV15 with TRBJ1-6; the D is unclear. CDR3 length: 13 amino acids. Germline-derived CDR1 and CDR2 are LNHNV and YYDKDF (reference sequence). Between the trimmed V and J ends, which lost 3 bases and 9 bases, there was a span of 9 bases. Together with reference TRBV15 and TRBJ1-6, the CDR3 gives the full variable domain: DAMVIQNPRYQVTQFGKPVTLSCSQTLNHNVMYWYQQKSSQAPKLLFHYYDKDFNNEADTPDNFQSRRPNTSFCFLDIRSPGLGDTAMYLCATSSHRVSPLHFGNGTRLTVT.